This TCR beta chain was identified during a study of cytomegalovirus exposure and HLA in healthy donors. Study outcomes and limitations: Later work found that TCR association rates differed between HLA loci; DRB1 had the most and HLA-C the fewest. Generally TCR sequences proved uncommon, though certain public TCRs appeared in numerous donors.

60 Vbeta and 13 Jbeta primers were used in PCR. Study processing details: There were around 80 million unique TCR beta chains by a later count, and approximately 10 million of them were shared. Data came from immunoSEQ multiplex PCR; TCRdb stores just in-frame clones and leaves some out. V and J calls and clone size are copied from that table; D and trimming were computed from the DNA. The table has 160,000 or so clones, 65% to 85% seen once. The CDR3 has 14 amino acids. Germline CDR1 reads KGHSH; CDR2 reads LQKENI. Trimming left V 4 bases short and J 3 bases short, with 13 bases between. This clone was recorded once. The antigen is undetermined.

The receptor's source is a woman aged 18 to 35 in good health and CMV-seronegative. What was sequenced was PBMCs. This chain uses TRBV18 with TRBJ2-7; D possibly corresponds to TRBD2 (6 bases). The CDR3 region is CASSRPGVGYEQYF. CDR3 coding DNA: TGTGCCAGCTCACGACCGGGAGTAGGCTACGAGCAGTACTTC. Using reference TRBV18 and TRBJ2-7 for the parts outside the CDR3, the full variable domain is NAGVMQNPRHLVRRRGQEARLRCSPMKGHSHVYWYRQLPEEGLKFMVYLQKENIIDESGMPKERFSAEFPKEGPSILRIQQVVRGDSAAYFCASSRPGVGYEQYFGPGTRLTVT.